Below, 13 T cell receptor beta chains from the same sample are listed, as sequenced in a study of cytomegalovirus exposure and HLA in healthy donors. The PCR was carried out with 60 Vbeta primers and 13 Jbeta primers. Produced via immunoSEQ multiplex PCR; TCRdb's table is partial and in-frame only. The table has 230,000 or so clones, 80% to 95% seen once; the top ten hold about 1.7%. Material: PBMCs. These receptors all come from a girl aged 2 to 9 in good health and CMV-seronegative.

This chain joins TRBV5-8 and TRBJ2-3; D possibly corresponds to TRBD2 (7 bases). CDR3 length equals 17 residues. V lost 3 bases, J lost 2 bases, and 19 bases lay in between. CDR1 SGHTS and CDR2 YDEGEE come from the germline V gene. Written as DNA, the CDR3 is TGTGCCAGCAGCTCCCCCCATGCGGGGGCTTACACAGATACGCAGTATTTT. Its protein product is CASSSPHAGAYTDTQYF.

The CDR3 DNA sequence: TGTGCCAGCAGTGAAGACAGGGTCTCCGGAAACACCATATATTTT. This codes for CASSEDRVSGNTIYF. V and J are TRBV6-1 and TRBJ1-3; tentatively, D is TRBD1 (6 bases). Germline values: CDR1 MNHNS, CDR2 SASEGT. The CDR3 sequence is 15 residues long. Trimming removed 1 base at V and 4 bases at J, with 11 bases between.

The gene calls are TRBV23-1 and TRBJ1-2; 10 bases line up with TRBD1. TRBV23-1 is labeled an ORF, and its function is uncertain. CDR3 length: 16 amino acids. V lost 0 bases and J lost 5; bases outside the gene matches: 6. The CDR3 here is CASSQSRDRGLYGYTF. In DNA form, the CDR3 reads TGCGCCAGCAGTCAATCTAGAGACAGGGGGCTATATGGCTACACCTTC.

The J gene is TRBJ2-7, the V gene TRBV6-6, with 10 bases matching TRBD2. CDR3 length: 15 amino acids. The trim removed 5 bases at V and 3 bases at J, leaving 7 bases unmatched. Germline V gene data show CDR1 as MNHNY and CDR2 as SVGAGI (reference sequence). The DNA for the CDR3 is TGTGCCAGCAGTACCCCCAGCGGGAGGGACTACGAGCAGTACTTC. Translating gives CASSTPSGRDYEQYF.

The J gene is TRBJ1-2, the V gene TRBV29-1; maybe TRBD1 (5 bases). Germline CDR1 is SQVTM and CDR2 is ANQGSEA. The length of the CDR3 is 13 residues. V was pared by 3 bases and J by 2 bases, with 10 bases between. The CDR3 sequence: CSVDRGGNYGYTF. Here the CDR3 DNA reads TGCAGCGTTGACCGGGGGGGGAACTATGGCTACACCTTC.

The gene calls are TRBV5-1 and TRBJ2-2; no clear D. This CDR3 is 15 amino acids long. CDR1 SGHRS and CDR2 YFSETQ come from the germline V gene. The V and J ends lost 0 bases and 0 bases respectively, with 6 bases between them. CDR3 nucleotide sequence: TGCGCCAGCAGCTTGGGGAGAACGAACACCGGGGAGCTGTTTTTT. This gives the protein CASSLGRTNTGELFF.

The chain is built from TRBV13 and TRBJ2-3; weak D call: TRBD2 (7 bases). Germline V CDR1 and CDR2: PRHDT, FYEKMQ (reference sequence). The CDR3 runs to 16 residues. Trimming cost V 8 bases and J 5 bases, with 23 bases left between them. The CDR3 sequence is CASVLWGGHTRDTQYF. DNA for the CDR3: TGTGCCAGCGTTTTATGGGGGGGCCATACTCGAGATACGCAGTATTTT.

The chain is built from TRBV10-2 and TRBJ2-7, with TRBD1 identical over 8 bases. Germline CDR1 and CDR2: WSHSY and SAAADI. The junction had 15 bases not matched to a gene; V was cut back by 6 bases and J by 2 bases. This CDR3 region has 17 residues. The CDR3, as DNA: TGCGCCAGCAGCCCCGAACGTGGACAGGGTAGGCCCTACGAGCAGTACTTC. The encoded protein is CASSPERGQGRPYEQYF.

The chain couples TRBV10-2 to TRBJ1-1; TRBD1 is a possible D gene (5 bases). The V and J ends lost 5 bases and 3 bases respectively, with 13 bases between them. Germline CDR1 reads WSHSY; CDR2 reads SAAADI. This CDR3 contains 14 residues. The CDR3 spells CASSLSGFHTEAFF. The CDR3 DNA follows: TGCGCCAGCAGTCTCTCAGGGTTTCACACTGAAGCTTTCTTT.

The J gene is TRBJ2-5, the V gene TRBV28; possible D gene TRBD2, 6 bases. Germline V gives CDR1 MDHEN, CDR2 SYDVKM. The CDR3 contains 16 residues. Between the trimmed V and J ends, which lost 2 bases and 9 bases, there was a span of 22 bases. DNA for the CDR3: TGTGCCAGCAGTTTAGAAGTGGTGCGGGACCACGAGTCCCAGTACTTC. It codes for CASSLEVVRDHESQYF. Complete variable domain (other parts from reference TRBV28 and TRBJ2-5): DVKVTQSSRYLVKRTGEKVFLECVQDMDHENMFWYRQDPGLGLRLIYFSYDVKMKEKGDIPEGYSVSREKKERFSLILESASTNQTSMYLCASSLEVVRDHESQYFGPGTRLLVL.

V and J are TRBV11-2 and TRBJ1-2; possibly TRBD1 for D (6 bases). The CDR3 is made up of 13 amino acids. The V gene lost 4 bases and the J gene lost 4 bases, with 10 bases spanning the gap. Germline lookup yields CDR1 SGHAT and CDR2 FQNNGV. The CDR3 reads CASSSMDSYGYTF. The CDR3, as DNA: TGTGCCAGCAGCTCGATGGACAGCTATGGCTACACCTTC.

The V and J genes are TRBV20-1 and TRBJ2-1; the D is unclear. Trimming pared 8 bases from V and 5 bases from J, leaving 4 bases between. The germline V gene has CDR1 DFQATT and CDR2 SNEGSKA (reference sequence). The CDR3 covers 9 residues. Here the CDR3 reads CSPNNEQFF. The CDR3 DNA sequence: TGCAGTCCAAACAATGAGCAGTTCTTC.

The chain joins TRBV5-5 to TRBJ2-2; D might be TRBD2 (5 bases). Trimming removed 2 bases at V and 4 bases at J, with 15 bases between. In germline, CDR1 is SGHKS, CDR2 YYEKEE (reference sequence). The CDR3 is 16 amino acids. CDR3 in DNA: TGTGCCAGCAGCTTAGGTTCAGGAGGACCCACCGGGGAGCTGTTTTTT. Amino acid sequence: CASSLGSGGPTGELFF.